This note documents a single T cell receptor beta chain sequence. Its antigen remains unknown. V was cut by 3 bases and J by 9 bases, with 9 bases left in between. The CDR3 covers 12 residues. Germline lookup yields CDR1 SEHNR and CDR2 FQNEAQ (reference sequence). The TCRbeta library was prepared with unique molecular identifiers. TCRdb passed the PCR reads through MiXCR, listing each CDR3 protein once. The data show around 670,000 distinct CDR3 sequences, roughly 13% seen once. This entry is derived from a study of T-cell reconstitution after alpha-beta-depleted transplantation in children. Whole-study results and caveats: T-cell counts and diversity at one year post-transplant came mainly from newly produced T cells. At day 60, the high TCRbeta diversity found in some patients originated from recipient T cells and thymic progenitors that had survived. Several hundred expanded graft clones reportedly gave rise to the alpha-beta T cells present about two months after transplant.

This clonotype was obtained from a girl aged 2 to 10 with congenital amegakaryocytic thrombocytopenia, due to receive a stem cell transplant. The chain links TRBV7-9 to TRBJ1-5; unclear D gene. Sequencing used PBMCs, obtained before TCRalphabeta/CD19-depleted stem cell transplant. The CDR3 DNA follows: TGTGCCAGCAGCTTGGGAGGGTGGCCCCAGCATTTT. Its translation is CASSLGGWPQHF.